Each of the 29 T cell receptor beta chains below was sequenced from the same sample in a study of blood T cell repertoires in COVID-19. Clones were read by immunoSEQ multiplex PCR, and TCRdb kept only the in-frame ones, dropping some. The sample yields about 390,000 clones, approximately 90% seen once. Sequencing was done on a sample of PBMCs or T cells enriched from blood (not recorded which). The origin of the receptors is a woman aged 45-65 years who had recovered from COVID-19.

The J gene is TRBJ1-1, the V gene TRBV2; D is unclear. V dropped 8 bases and J dropped 0 bases, with 16 bases sitting between them. Germline V gene data show CDR1 as SNHLY and CDR2 as FYNNEI. CDR3 size: 15 residues. In DNA, the CDR3 is TGTGCCAGCTCCCAGGACGGGATGGTGAACACTGAAGCTTTCTTT. Residues: CASSQDGMVNTEAFF.

The V gene is TRBV5-1, the J gene TRBJ1-4; D is possibly TRBD1 (5 bases). V lost 0 bases and J 2 bases, leaving 8 bases between the germline ends. The CDR3 is made up of 15 amino acids. Germline CDR1 is SGHRS and CDR2 is YFSETQ. The CDR3 DNA reads as TGCGCCAGCAGCTTGGGCGGGGCTACTAATGAAAAACTGTTTTTT. Translated, it gives CASSLGGATNEKLFF.

V is TRBV6-5 and J is TRBJ1-5, with D unclear. Per the germline V gene, CDR1 is MNHEY and CDR2 is SVGAGI. The CDR3 totals 14 residues. Trimming took off 0 bases at V and 5 bases at J, with 8 bases between the two ends. The CDR3 spells CASSYSQTDQPQHF. The CDR3 coding sequence is TGTGCCAGCAGTTACTCCCAAACGGATCAGCCCCAGCATTTT.

V is TRBV29-1 and J is TRBJ1-1; unclear D gene. The CDR3 spans 10 residues. CDR1 and CDR2 from the germline V gene are SQVTM and ANQGSEA. With 7 bases removed from V and 3 bases from J, the gap between germline ends came to 6 bases. This CDR3 reads CSASDTEAFF. The CDR3 region has the DNA TGCAGCGCTTCGGACACTGAAGCTTTCTTT. The complete variable domain, with remaining parts taken from reference TRBV29-1 and TRBJ1-1, reads SAVISQKPSRDICQRGTSLTIQCQVDSQVTMMFWYRQQPGQSLTLIATANQGSEATYESGFVIDKFPISRPNLTFSTLTVSNMSPEDSSIYLCSASDTEAFFGQGTRLTVV.

The genes are TRBV5-1 and TRBJ1-6; D remains unclear. Germline-derived CDR1 and CDR2 are SGHRS and YFSETQ. This CDR3 contains 13 residues. Trimming took off 2 bases at V and 8 bases at J, with 8 bases between the two ends. The CDR3 nucleotides are TGCGCCAGCAGCTTCGGAGGAGATTCACCCCTCCACTTT. Protein product: CASSFGGDSPLHF. The whole variable domain, filled in from reference TRBV5-1 and TRBJ1-6, reads KAGVTQTPRYLIKTRGQQVTLSCSPISGHRSVSWYQQTPGQGLQFLFEYFSETQRNKGNFPGRFSGRQFSNSRSEMNVSTLELGDSALYLCASSFGGDSPLHFGNGTRLTVT.

The rearrangement uses TRBV27 and TRBJ2-3; 7 bases match TRBD1. V lost 6 bases to trimming and J lost 5 bases; unmatched junction nucleotides: 2. The germline V gene has CDR1 MNHEY and CDR2 SMNVEV (reference sequence). This CDR3 is built from 12 residues. CDR3 sequence (DNA): TGTGCCAGCAGCCACAGGGGAGATACGCAGTATTTT. Translation: CASSHRGDTQYF.

This chain joins TRBV6-5 and TRBJ2-7, with unresolved D. CDR3 size: 14 residues. Trimming left V 10 bases short and J 0 bases short, with 16 bases between. CDR1 is MNHEY and CDR2 is SVGAGI in the germline V gene. CDR3 sequence: CATRPRGSSYEQYF. CDR3 coding DNA: TGTGCCACGAGGCCGAGAGGTTCCTCCTACGAGCAGTACTTC.

This clone was found a few times. V and J are TRBV6-6 and TRBJ1-5, with D unresolved. The V end lost 2 bases, the J end lost 7 bases, and 6 bases lay between the germline ends. This CDR3 contains 12 residues. Looked up from germline, CDR1 is MNHNY and CDR2 is SVGAGI (reference sequence). The CDR3 DNA is TGTGCCAGCAGTTACGTTAGCCAGCCCCAGCATTTT. Its translation: CASSYVSQPQHF.

V is TRBV6-2 or TRBV6-3 and J is TRBJ2-7; the match to TRBD2 covers 11 bases. This CDR3 has 13 amino acids. CDR1 is MNHEY, CDR2 SVGEGT, per germline. Trimming at V came to 5 bases and at J to 6 bases, leaving 3 bases not matched to a gene. CDR3 loop: CASSEGLAVEQYF. CDR3 nucleotides: TGTGCCAGCAGTGAGGGACTAGCGGTCGAGCAGTACTTC.

V usage is TRBV27 and J usage is TRBJ2-5; 8 positions agree with TRBD2. This CDR3 contains 16 residues. With V trimmed by 0 bases and J by 1 base, 4 bases remained unmatched. CDR1 is MNHEY, CDR2 SMNVEV, per germline (reference sequence). The CDR3 is CASSLSGLGGQETQYF. The CDR3 DNA reads as TGTGCCAGCAGTTTATCGGGACTAGGGGGCCAAGAGACCCAGTACTTC.

This clone has just one count. The chain uses TRBV21-1 and TRBJ1-2; TRBD1, the table's D call, was not compared with the DNA. TRBV21-1 is an annotated pseudogene. The CDR3 is made up of 14 amino acids. This chain's CDR3 is CASSMDRDHYGYTF. As DNA, the CDR3 is TGTGCCAGCAGCATGGACAGGGACCACTATGGCTACACCTTC.

This chain uses TRBV27 with TRBJ1-1; TRBD1 matches 7 bases. The J segment lost 4 bases and the V segment lost 3 bases, leaving 5 bases of the junction unmatched. The CDR3 contains 14 residues. CDR1 and CDR2 from the germline V gene are MNHEY and SMNVEV (reference sequence). The CDR3 DNA reads as TGTGCCAGCAGTTTGAGGGGGCTCGGCACTGAAGCTTTCTTT. The encoded protein is CASSLRGLGTEAFF.

The chain links TRBV11-2 to TRBJ1-2, with 8 bases identical to TRBD1. Germline V CDR1 and CDR2: SGHAT, FQNNGV. The CDR3 covers 14 residues. After removal of 3 bases from V and 6 bases from J, the junction contained 6 bases not matched to a gene. CDR3: CASSFDRGGNGYTF. CDR3 nucleotides: TGTGCCAGCAGCTTCGACAGGGGTGGTAATGGCTACACCTTC.

This clone was found once. This CDR3 is CATQTGIGEKLFF. CDR3 nucleotides: TGTGCCACCCAAACAGGGATCGGTGAAAAACTGTTTTTT. The chain joins TRBV28 to TRBJ1-4; weak D call: TRBD1 (6 bases). CDR3 size: 13 residues. Trimming removed 10 bases from V and 7 bases from J, with 16 bases in between. From germline, CDR1 is MDHEN and CDR2 SYDVKM.

The chain recombines TRBV30 with TRBJ1-1; the match to TRBD1 covers 7 bases. This CDR3 region has 13 residues. The junction had 7 bases not matched to a gene; V was cut back by 4 bases and J by 5 bases. In germline, CDR1 is GTSNPN, CDR2 SVGIG (reference sequence). In nucleotides, the CDR3 is TGTGCCTGGACCCGGGACAGAGGGACTGAAGCTTTCTTT. This gives the protein CAWTRDRGTEAFF.

The J gene is TRBJ1-3, the V gene TRBV5-4; D uncertain. The CDR3 covers 16 residues. Germline V gives CDR1 SGHNT, CDR2 YYREEE (reference sequence). V dropped 1 base and J dropped 0 bases, with 11 bases sitting between them. This CDR3 is CASSLLPHSSGNTIYF. CDR3 in DNA: TGTGCCAGCAGCTTGCTCCCCCATAGCTCTGGAAACACCATATATTTT.

The rearrangement uses TRBV28 and TRBJ1-4; TRBD1 is a possible D gene (6 bases). V gave up 3 bases and J gave up 5 bases, with 13 bases separating them. CDR1 is MDHEN, CDR2 SYDVKM, per germline. The CDR3 is 15 residues long. The DNA of the CDR3 is TGTGCCAGCAGTTTCCTGACAGGAAGAAATGAAAAACTGTTTTTT. This codes for CASSFLTGRNEKLFF.

This chain links TRBV7-2 with TRBJ1-5; a weak D match, TRBD1 (5 bases). Germline CDR1 SGHTA, CDR2 FQGNSA. The CDR3 sequence is 15 residues long. V lost 5 bases and J 3 bases, leaving 14 bases between the germline ends. The CDR3 region is CASSQGGRYNQPQHF. The CDR3 nucleotides read TGTGCCAGCAGCCAGGGTGGGAGGTACAATCAGCCCCAGCATTTT.

The rearrangement uses TRBV7-2 and TRBJ2-3, with D hard to call. This CDR3 has 14 residues. The V gene's germline CDR1 is SGHTA and CDR2 FQGNSA. V was trimmed by 4 bases and J by 4 bases, leaving 12 bases between them. The CDR3 loop reads CASSSSDSPDTQYF. The CDR3 DNA reads as TGTGCCAGCAGCTCATCAGACTCGCCAGATACGCAGTATTTT.

This chain connects TRBV29-1 to TRBJ1-1; D may be TRBD1 (6 bases). Germline V lookup: CDR1 SQVTM, CDR2 ANQGSEA. The ends were cut back, 6 bases at V and 0 bases at J, with 20 bases in the middle. CDR3 size: 16 residues. In DNA, the CDR3 is TGCAGCGTAGACTCCGGGACACTGACCATGAACACTGAAGCTTTCTTT. The encoded protein is CSVDSGTLTMNTEAFF.

As concerns this clone: Other DNA sequences of this sample code for an identical CDR3. The chain has TRBV29-1 and TRBJ1-1, with D unclear. The V end was cut by 7 bases, the J end by 1 base, with 10 bases between. This CDR3 has 12 amino acids. The V gene's germline CDR1 is SQVTM and CDR2 ANQGSEA. The CDR3 loop reads CSAGLGNTEAFF. Written as DNA, the CDR3 is TGCAGCGCCGGACTCGGGAACACTGAAGCTTTCTTT.

This sequence joins TRBV29-1 and TRBJ1-2, with unresolved D. CDR3 size: 15 residues. Germline CDR1 reads SQVTM; CDR2 reads ANQGSEA. Trimming took 3 bases from V and 4 from J, leaving 18 bases between them. DNA of the CDR3: TGCAGCGTTGAGCCAAAGCTGGGAGACCGCTATGGCTACACCTTC. Translated: CSVEPKLGDRYGYTF.

The V gene is TRBV7-3, the J gene TRBJ1-1; perhaps TRBD1 as D (5 bases). The V gene's germline CDR1 is SGHTA and CDR2 FQGTGA. This CDR3 has 13 amino acids. Trimming took 2 bases from V and 7 from J, leaving 11 bases between them. The CDR3 bases are TGTGCCAGCAGCTTAGGCAGGGAAGGTGAAGCTTTCTTT. This encodes CASSLGREGEAFF.

This chain uses TRBV5-1 with TRBJ2-7; possibly TRBD2 for D (5 bases). Trimming shortened V by 2 bases and J by 3 bases, and 9 bases separated the two germline ends. Germline loops: CDR1 SGHRS, CDR2 YFSETQ. CDR3 length equals 13 residues. The CDR3 loop reads CASSLTGDYEQYF. CDR3 in DNA: TGCGCCAGCAGCTTAACCGGGGACTACGAGCAGTACTTC. Looking up the rest from reference TRBV5-1 and TRBJ2-7 gives the full variable domain: KAGVTQTPRYLIKTRGQQVTLSCSPISGHRSVSWYQQTPGQGLQFLFEYFSETQRNKGNFPGRFSGRQFSNSRSEMNVSTLELGDSALYLCASSLTGDYEQYFGPGTRLTVT.

The chain carries TRBV21-1 and TRBJ2-7; TRBD1 was called by the table and not checked on the DNA. TRBV21-1 is labeled a pseudogene. This CDR3 has 14 residues. CDR3 sequence: CASSKGRGSYEQYF. The CDR3 region has the DNA TGTGCCAGCAGCAAAGGAAGGGGATCCTACGAGCAGTACTTC.

The chain joins TRBV27 to TRBJ1-6, with 7 bases lining up with TRBD1. CDR1 MNHEY and CDR2 SMNVEV come from the germline V gene (reference sequence). There are 16 residues in the CDR3. V lost 3 bases, J lost 9 bases, and 11 bases stayed unmatched. Written as DNA, the CDR3 is TGTGCCAGCAGTTTCGCCCGGGACAGATCAGGTTCACCCCTCCACTTT. The encoded protein is CASSFARDRSGSPLHF.

J is TRBJ2-1 and V is TRBV19, with 8 bases that match TRBD2. V gave up 5 bases and J gave up 6 bases; unmatched junction bases: 3. The CDR3 totals 13 residues. Germline assignment: CDR1 LNHDA and CDR2 SQIVND (reference sequence). CDR3 nucleotide sequence: TGTGCCAGTAGTCGGGGACTAGTCAATGAGCAGTTCTTC. Amino acids: CASSRGLVNEQFF.

This chain joins TRBV6-5 and TRBJ1-2, with D maybe TRBD1 (5 bases). Germline assignment: CDR1 MNHEY and CDR2 SVGAGI. The CDR3 consists of 14 residues. The V end lost 0 bases, the J end lost 7 bases, and 12 bases lay between the germline ends. The CDR3 spells CASSYSGGGSGYTF. CDR3 bases: TGTGCCAGCAGTTACTCCGGGGGAGGGAGTGGCTACACCTTC.

The J gene is TRBJ2-3, the V gene TRBV9; D possibly corresponds to TRBD1 (5 bases). CDR1 is SGDLS, CDR2 YYNGEE, per germline. The CDR3 loop spans 14 amino acids. The ends were cut back, 4 bases at V and 5 bases at J, with 14 bases in the middle. CDR3 nucleotide sequence: TGTGCCAGCAGCTCTCGCACAGGTATAGATACGCAGTATTTT. Encoded protein: CASSSRTGIDTQYF.